The present entry profiles one T cell receptor beta chain with its context. Its antigen is still unknown. TCRdb passed the reads through MiXCR, listing each CDR3 protein once. The sample gives around 170,000 distinct CDR3 sequences, roughly 15% of which show up once; around 20% is in the top ten. This specimen belongs to a study of T cell repertoires in cytomegalovirus infection. Study-wide context: Shared public TCR beta signatures pointed to both CMV infection and a matching HLA type.

Study findings and constraints: Adding up the frequency of public TCR beta families identified people who carried CMV plus the relevant HLA. HLA-C-restricted, CMV-specific TCR beta clonotypes were dominant ex vivo.

V gave up 5 bases and J gave up 5 bases, with 16 bases separating them. Germline V gives CDR1 SGHVS, CDR2 FQNEAQ. The length of the CDR3 is 15 residues. The sequence derives from a human donor in good health (CMV status not recorded). Some clones in this sample may be carry-over from other donors' samples. V usage is TRBV7-8 and J usage is TRBJ1-5; TRBD1 might be the D (5 bases). Sequenced: CD8+ T cells from PBMCs. The CDR3 sequence is CASSLGKGPYQPQHF. DNA for the CDR3: TGTGCCAGCAGCCTCGGGAAGGGACCTTATCAGCCCCAGCATTTT.